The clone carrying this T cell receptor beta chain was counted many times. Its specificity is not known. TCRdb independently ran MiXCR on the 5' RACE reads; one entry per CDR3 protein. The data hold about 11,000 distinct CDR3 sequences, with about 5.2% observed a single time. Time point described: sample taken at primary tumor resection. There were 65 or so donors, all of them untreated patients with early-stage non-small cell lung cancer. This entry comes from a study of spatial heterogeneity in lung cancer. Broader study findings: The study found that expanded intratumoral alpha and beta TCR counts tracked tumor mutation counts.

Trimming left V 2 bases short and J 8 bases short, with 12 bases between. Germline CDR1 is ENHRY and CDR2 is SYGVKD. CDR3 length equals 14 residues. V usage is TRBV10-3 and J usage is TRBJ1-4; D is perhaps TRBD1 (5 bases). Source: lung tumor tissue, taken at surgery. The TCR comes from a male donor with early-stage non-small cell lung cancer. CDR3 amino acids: CAISELGWGEKLFF. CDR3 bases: TGTGCCATCAGTGAGCTGGGATGGGGCGAAAAACTGTTTTTT.